This TCR beta chain was identified during a study of CD8+CD57+ T cells in acquired aplastic anemia. All patients picked for sequencing had shown, by flow cytometry, an expansion of CD8+CD57+ cells. The CDR3 has 15 residues. The V end lost 5 bases, the J end lost 2 bases, and 14 bases lay between the germline ends. Germline lookup yields CDR1 SGHTA and CDR2 FQGTGA. The use of genomic DNA as template underpinned the TCR beta VDJ and CDR3 profiling. TCRdb fed the reads into MiXCR, producing one record per CDR3 protein. The table records roughly 280,000 distinct CDR3 sequences, about three fifths of them present only once.

The TCR was taken from a human donor with aplastic anemia. The chain employs TRBV7-3 and TRBJ2-3; D is uncertain. Material for sequencing was sorted CD4+, CD8+, or CD8+CD57+ T cells (not recorded which) from PBMCs. CDR3 amino acids: CASSPFGRDTDTQYF. Written as DNA, the CDR3 is TGTGCCAGCAGCCCCTTTGGAAGAGACACAGATACGCAGTATTTT.